This entry lists 11 T cell receptor beta chains sequenced from one sample in a study of identical twins. TCRdb independently ran MiXCR on the 5' RACE reads; one entry per CDR3 protein. The sample has 1.5 million to 2 million distinct CDR3 sequences; about 30% are singletons. The sample taken for sequencing was cord blood. The origin of the receptors is a newborn girl in good health.

This clonotype was seen repeatedly, ten times or more. The rearrangement joins TRBV29-1 to TRBJ2-4; 10 positions agree with TRBD1. The V and J ends lost 2 bases and 4 bases, in that order; junction bases with no gene match: 2. The CDR3 has 14 residues. CDR1 and CDR2 from the germline V gene are SQVTM and ANQGSEA. CDR3 amino acids: CSVEPGQGKNIQYF. DNA of the CDR3: TGCAGCGTTGAACCGGGACAGGGGAAAAACATTCAGTACTTC.

The rearrangement uses TRBV21-1 and TRBJ2-4. TRBV21-1 is marked as a pseudogene. This CDR3 has 14 residues. In DNA form, the CDR3 reads TGTGCCAGCAGCAAAGCCCTGCTTAGCCACGGGCAGTACTTC. Translated: CASSKALLSHGQYF.

In this sample, this clonotype turned up a few times. The chain carries TRBV12-3 or TRBV12-4 and TRBJ2-7; the match to TRBD2 covers 13 bases. The ends lost 6 bases at V and 8 bases at J; junction bases unmatched: 7. The CDR3 spans 14 residues. CDR3 bases: TGTGCCAGCAGAACGACTAGCGGGAGGTCCAAGCAGTACTTC. It specifies CASRTTSGRSKQYF.

This clonotype was recorded a few times. V and J are TRBV12-3 or TRBV12-4 and TRBJ2-5, with 8 bases fitting TRBD2. The CDR3 extends over 14 amino acids. Trimming removed 6 bases from V and 11 bases from J; junction bases left unmatched: 14. For the CDR3, the DNA is TGTGCCAGCAGGGTAGCGGGAAAAAATGATGAGCAGTACTTC. Protein sequence: CASRVAGKNDEQYF.

This chain joins TRBV2 and TRBJ2-3; no clear D gene. Trimming cost V 4 bases and J 3 bases, with 11 bases left between them. The CDR3 runs 14 residues. Germline loops: CDR1 SNHLY, CDR2 FYNNEI. The CDR3 sequence is CASSASIRTDTQYF. The CDR3 DNA is TGTGCCAGCAGTGCATCTATACGGACAGATACGCAGTATTTT.

This clonotype occurred many times. The chain carries TRBV12-3 or TRBV12-4 and TRBJ1-2, with D hard to call. CDR3 length: 12 residues. With 3 bases removed from V and 2 bases from J, the gap between germline ends came to 4 bases. CDR3 coding DNA: TGTGCCAGCAGTTTGTCCAACTATGGCTACACCTTC. Translation: CASSLSNYGYTF.

A few counts support this clonotype. The rearrangement links TRBV7-2 to TRBJ2-3; 12 bases map to TRBD2. Germline V lookup: CDR1 SGHTA, CDR2 FQGNSA. The V gene end was trimmed by 2 bases and the J gene end by 7 bases; junction bases not matched to a gene: 7. The CDR3 consists of 16 residues. The DNA for the CDR3 is TGTGCCAGCAGCTTAAAAGGCACTAGCGGGAGGAATACGCAGTATTTT. Translating gives CASSLKGTSGRNTQYF.

This clonotype occurred a few times. This chain links TRBV20-1 with TRBJ1-6; TRBD1 matches at 9 bases. The V gene's germline CDR1 is DFQATT and CDR2 SNEGSKA (reference sequence). Losses at the gene ends were 0 bases for V and 5 bases for J; bases not matched to a gene: 5. The CDR3 is 16 amino acids. The CDR3, as DNA: TGCAGTGCTAGAGAGAGGACAGGGGCAGATAATTCACCCCTCCACTTT. Protein: CSARERTGADNSPLHF.

This clonotype was picked up a small number of times. The chain couples TRBV4-2 to TRBJ2-1, with 9 bases identical to TRBD1. Looked up from germline, CDR1 is LGHNA and CDR2 is YNFKEQ. Unmatched junction bases numbered 20, after V lost 0 bases and J lost 5 bases. This CDR3 spans 21 amino acids. DNA of the CDR3: TGTGCCAGCAGCCAAGATTACATAAGATTAGGCCGGGACAGGGCCGACAATGAGCAGTTCTTC. This codes for CASSQDYIRLGRDRADNEQFF.

The V gene is TRBV20-1, the J gene TRBJ2-2; D may be TRBD2 (5 bases). The CDR3 is 16 residues long. Trimming pared 0 bases from V and 4 bases from J, leaving 15 bases between. Germline CDR1 reads DFQATT; CDR2 reads SNEGSKA (reference sequence). CDR3 nucleotides: TGCAGTGCTAGAGATCCCATAGCGAGCCCCACCGGGGAGCTGTTTTTT. It encodes CSARDPIASPTGELFF.

The chain recombines TRBV12-3 or TRBV12-4 with TRBJ1-1, with D possibly matching TRBD1 (5 bases). V was pared by 9 bases and J by 4 bases, with 18 bases between. CDR3 length: 14 amino acids. In DNA form, the CDR3 reads TGTGCCAGAAGTACTCGGGACGGGGCCACTGAAGCTTTCTTT. It specifies CARSTRDGATEAFF.